Presented here are 22 T cell receptor beta chains from one specimen sequenced in a study of cytomegalovirus exposure and HLA in healthy donors. Measured with immunoSEQ multiplex PCR; TCRdb has only the in-frame clones, and not every one. The sample contains about 130,000 clones, around four fifths of which appear only once. The sequenced sample consisted of PBMCs. The receptors come from a young man in good health and CMV-seropositive.

This chain links TRBV5-1 with TRBJ2-2, with 9 nucleotides matching TRBD2. CDR3 length: 17 residues. Germline lookup yields CDR1 SGHRS and CDR2 YFSETQ. Trimming cost V 2 bases and J 2 bases; bases outside gene matches: 7. The CDR3 nucleotides read TGCGCCAGCAGCTTCCCTAGCGGGACGCCTAACACCGGGGAGCTGTTTTTT. This translates into CASSFPSGTPNTGELFF.

V and J are TRBV5-1 and TRBJ2-5; 9 bases align to TRBD1. The CDR3 spans 15 residues. V shed 1 base, J shed 2 bases, and the junction held 3 bases outside the gene matches. The germline CDR1 and CDR2 sequences are SGHRS and YFSETQ. CDR3: CASSLNRGLQETQYF. CDR3 in DNA: TGCGCCAGCAGCTTGAACAGGGGGCTTCAAGAGACCCAGTACTTC.

This chain connects TRBV5-6 to TRBJ2-7; D might be TRBD2 (5 bases). This CDR3 has 14 amino acids. Between the trimmed V and J ends, which lost 4 bases and 3 bases, there was a span of 14 bases. In germline, CDR1 is SGHDT, CDR2 YYEEEE. The CDR3 nucleotides read TGTGCCAGCAGCACCCGGACGGGATACTACGAGCAGTACTTC. Translation: CASSTRTGYYEQYF.

V usage is TRBV5-5 and J usage is TRBJ2-7; tentative D call: TRBD1 (5 bases). Trimming stripped 5 bases from V and 7 bases from J, with 19 bases between. The CDR3 loop spans 14 amino acids. Germline CDR1 is SGHKS and CDR2 is YYEKEE (reference sequence). This CDR3 reads CASSPGQARYEQYF. The CDR3 coding sequence is TGTGCCAGCAGTCCCGGACAAGCCCGTTATGAGCAGTACTTC. The variable domain in full, with the rest retrieved from reference TRBV5-5 and TRBJ2-7, is DAGVTQSPTHLIKTRGQQVTLRCSPISGHKSVSWYQQVLGQGPQFIFQYYEKEERGRGNFPDRFSARQFPNYSSELNVNALLLGDSALYLCASSPGQARYEQYFGPGTRLTVT.

This chain joins TRBV5-1 and TRBJ1-2; TRBD1 agrees at 10 bases. The germline V gene has CDR1 SGHRS and CDR2 YFSETQ. This CDR3 has 16 amino acids. With V trimmed by 4 bases and J by 6 bases, 12 bases remained unmatched. The DNA for the CDR3 is TGCGCCAGCAGCCCTCGGACAGGGGGAATAGAAGATGGCTACACCTTC. Translation gives CASSPRTGGIEDGYTF.

The gene calls are TRBV7-2 and TRBJ1-1; D perhaps matches TRBD1 (6 bases). V was cut by 1 base and J by 1 base, with 10 bases left in between. Germline V gene data show CDR1 as SGHTA and CDR2 as FQGNSA. This CDR3 is built from 15 residues. The CDR3 loop is CASSLGSQGNTEAFF. CDR3 nucleotide sequence: TGTGCCAGCAGCTTAGGATCACAGGGGAACACTGAAGCTTTCTTT.

The J gene is TRBJ2-7, the V gene TRBV27; possibly TRBD1 for D (5 bases). The CDR3 contains 14 residues. V was clipped by 7 bases and J by 6 bases, with 19 bases between them. CDR1 is MNHEY, CDR2 SMNVEV, per germline (reference sequence). The CDR3 region is CASTPGNQQREQYF. The CDR3 DNA is TGTGCCAGCACCCCAGGGAACCAGCAGCGCGAGCAGTACTTC.

The CDR3 coding sequence is TGCGCCAGCAGCCCGTGGACTAGCGGGAGCTCCTACGAGCAGTACTTC. Amino acid sequence: CASSPWTSGSSYEQYF. The genes are TRBV5-1 and TRBJ2-7, with 13 bases lining up with TRBD2. Germline V gives CDR1 SGHRS, CDR2 YFSETQ. V lost 4 bases to trimming and J lost 0 bases; unmatched junction nucleotides: 4. This CDR3 is built from 16 residues.

The rearrangement joins TRBV27 to TRBJ1-2, with a tentative D call TRBD1 (6 bases). The CDR3 covers 14 residues. The V and J ends lost 2 bases and 4 bases respectively, with 11 bases between them. CDR1 and CDR2 from the germline V gene are MNHEY and SMNVEV (reference sequence). The CDR3 reads CASSLRGGGYGYTF. The DNA for the CDR3 is TGTGCCAGCAGTTTACGCGGGGGCGGCTATGGCTACACCTTC.

This clone has only a few counts. The chain combines TRBV11-2 with TRBJ1-2; maybe TRBD1 (6 bases). The germline V and J ends were trimmed by 1 base and 4 bases, with 10 bases remaining between them. CDR1 is SGHAT, CDR2 FQNNGV, per germline. The CDR3 length is 14 residues. Written as DNA, the CDR3 is TGTGCCAGCAGCTTAGGCAGGGGAGCCTATGGCTACACCTTC. This encodes CASSLGRGAYGYTF.

The rearrangement links TRBV5-4 to TRBJ2-7; TRBD1 matches at 7 bases. V lost 2 bases and J lost 5; bases outside the gene matches: 4. There are 13 residues in the CDR3. The germline V gene has CDR1 SGHNT and CDR2 YYREEE (reference sequence). Written as DNA, the CDR3 is TGTGCCAGCAGCTTTCTGAGGGGGCACGAGCAGTACTTC. This encodes CASSFLRGHEQYF.

The chain carries TRBV29-1 and TRBJ2-1, with 10 bases that match TRBD2. Germline trimming cut 4 bases from V and 6 bases from J; bases unmatched to any gene: 9. Germline V gene data show CDR1 as SQVTM and CDR2 as ANQGSEA. This CDR3 has 15 amino acids. CDR3 nucleotide sequence: TGCAGCGTTGGACTAGCGGGCCCCGCGTTCAATGAGCAGTTCTTC. Residues: CSVGLAGPAFNEQFF.

V gene TRBV27 combines with J gene TRBJ1-2, with D perhaps matching TRBD1 (6 bases). The CDR3 has 14 amino acids. V was trimmed by 2 bases and J by 4 bases, leaving 11 bases between them. Germline V lookup: CDR1 MNHEY, CDR2 SMNVEV (reference sequence). The CDR3 region is CASSLIPGAYGYTF. The CDR3 DNA is TGTGCCAGCAGTTTAATCCCAGGGGCCTATGGCTACACCTTC.

The chain carries TRBV29-1 and TRBJ1-2; TRBD1 aligns across 9 bases. Germline lookup yields CDR1 SQVTM and CDR2 ANQGSEA. Trimming at V came to 7 bases and at J to 4 bases, leaving 7 bases not matched to a gene. This CDR3 has 13 amino acids. The CDR3 DNA sequence: TGCAGCGCTGGGGACAGGGATCCCTATGGCTACACCTTC. Translating it yields CSAGDRDPYGYTF. The full variable domain, completed using reference TRBV29-1 and TRBJ1-2, is SAVISQKPSRDICQRGTSLTIQCQVDSQVTMMFWYRQQPGQSLTLIATANQGSEATYESGFVIDKFPISRPNLTFSTLTVSNMSPEDSSIYLCSAGDRDPYGYTFGSGTRLTVV.

The chain is built from TRBV18 and TRBJ2-3, with D tentatively TRBD2 (6 bases). Per the germline V gene, CDR1 is KGHSH and CDR2 is LQKENI. The CDR3 has 12 residues. V dropped 6 bases and J dropped 3 bases, with 7 bases sitting between them. The CDR3 reads CASSGGTDTQYF. CDR3 coding DNA: TGTGCCAGCTCCGGGGGTACAGATACGCAGTATTTT. Looking up the rest from reference TRBV18 and TRBJ2-3 gives the full variable domain: NAGVMQNPRHLVRRRGQEARLRCSPMKGHSHVYWYRQLPEEGLKFMVYLQKENIIDESGMPKERFSAEFPKEGPSILRIQQVVRGDSAAYFCASSGGTDTQYFGPGTRLTVL.

The gene calls are TRBV7-9 and TRBJ1-2, with 8 nucleotides matching TRBD1. The CDR3 runs to 13 residues. The V gene end was trimmed by 5 bases and the J gene end by 5 bases; junction bases not matched to a gene: 4. Per germline, CDR1 SEHNR and CDR2 FQNEAQ (reference sequence). The chain's CDR3 is CASSLDREYGYTF. CDR3 nucleotides: TGTGCCAGCAGCCTGGACAGGGAGTATGGCTACACCTTC.

The V gene is TRBV7-8, the J gene TRBJ1-6; D is possibly TRBD1 (5 bases). V was shortened by 1 base and J by 13 bases, with 11 bases between the two germline ends. CDR3 size: 13 residues. CDR1 and CDR2 (germline): SGHVS, FQNEAQ. This chain's CDR3 is CASSLEIRDPLHF. For the CDR3, the DNA is TGTGCCAGCAGCTTAGAAATCAGGGATCCCCTCCACTTT. The full variable domain, rest sourced from reference TRBV7-8 and TRBJ1-6, is GAGVSQSPRYKVAKRGQDVALRCDPISGHVSLFWYQQALGQGPEFLTYFQNEAQLDKSGLPSDRFFAERPEGSVSTLKIQRTQQEDSAVYLCASSLEIRDPLHFGNGTRLTVT.

V is TRBV27 and J is TRBJ2-7, with 7 bases aligning to TRBD1. The V gene's germline CDR1 is MNHEY and CDR2 SMNVEV (reference sequence). CDR3 length equals 13 residues. V shed 6 bases and J 3 bases; nucleotides not matched to a gene: 5. CDR3 DNA: TGTGCCAGCAGGATGACAGGGAACTACGAGCAGTACTTC. It is translated as CASRMTGNYEQYF.

This clone was seen repeatedly, ten times or more. The chain joins TRBV5-1 to TRBJ2-7; TRBD2 matches at 10 bases. Germline CDR1 reads SGHRS; CDR2 reads YFSETQ. Trimming removed 5 bases from V and 2 bases from J; junction bases left unmatched: 7. The CDR3 extends over 15 amino acids. DNA for the CDR3: TGCGCCAGCAGTCCCCAGCGGGAGGGTCCCTACGAGCAGTACTTC. It codes for CASSPQREGPYEQYF.

The V gene is TRBV7-2, the J gene TRBJ2-2; 10 nucleotides line up with TRBD1. With V trimmed by 5 bases and J by 7 bases, 7 bases remained unmatched. CDR1 is SGHTA and CDR2 is FQGNSA in the germline V gene. This CDR3 has 15 amino acids. CDR3 in amino acids: CASSATGGGFGELFF. In DNA form, the CDR3 reads TGTGCCAGCAGCGCGACAGGGGGCGGGTTCGGGGAGCTGTTTTTT.

The gene calls are TRBV2 and TRBJ2-5; tentative D call: TRBD2 (5 bases). The V end was cut by 7 bases, the J end by 4 bases, with 13 bases between. The germline V gene has CDR1 SNHLY and CDR2 FYNNEI. This CDR3 comprises 13 residues. The CDR3 bases are TGTGCCAGCACCAACCTAGCCCGAGAGACCCAGTACTTC. Translating gives CASTNLARETQYF.

The rearrangement uses TRBV27 and TRBJ2-2, with D tentatively TRBD1 (6 bases). This CDR3 spans 16 amino acids. Trimming cost V 5 bases and J 0 bases, with 13 bases left between them. Germline lookup yields CDR1 MNHEY and CDR2 SMNVEV (reference sequence). The CDR3 here is CASSKAGTPNTGELFF. The CDR3 nucleotides read TGTGCCAGCAGTAAAGCAGGGACACCGAACACCGGGGAGCTGTTTTTT.